Below, one TCR beta chain is given with its context. What antigen it recognizes has not been identified. Nothing much larger sits one base from this clone, and base qualities are not available. High-throughput TCRbeta CDR3 sequencing of frozen genomic DNA was performed by immunoSEQ, with PCR amplification, mapping, bias correction and internal controls included. The study's processing was this. Productive rearrangements were kept, and unique TCRbeta sequences were defined by CDR3 nucleotide sequence plus V and J gene. A sequence counted as donor-reactive only if the sequence showed at least 5-fold expansion in CFSE-low cells compared with unstimulated pre-transplant cells and had a frequency of at least 0.01%. Per-subject minimum frequency thresholds, based on the lowest-template unstimulated sample, ensured at least 90% detection power. Jensen-Shannon divergence between the top 1000 TCRbeta sequences post-transplant and pre-transplant was used to measure repertoire turnover. Changes in detection of donor-reactive sequences were assessed with two-sided Fisher's exact tests. This is the immuneACCESS table as TCRdb keeps it, with only in-frame sequences that have V and J called. A part of the clones is gone; compared with another copy, unresolved V genes explain less than half, and the rest is unexplained. For V, J and clone size, that table is used; D and trimming come from the DNA. This sample is represented by 55,000 to 70,000 clones; more than 85% of them were singletons. The ten largest clones represent less than 1% of the sample.

The data derive from a study of T cell clones after liver transplantation (dated by TCRdb to the late 2010s). Concerning the study at large: Samples were obtained from ITN030ST, a randomized trial in which withdrawal of immunosuppression was attempted within 2 years of liver transplantation. Donor-reactive T cell clones were identified using TCRbeta sequencing after a pre-transplant mixed lymphocyte reaction and were then followed in post-transplant blood. As an antigen-independent comparator for the donor-reactive sequences, third party-reactive TCRbeta sequences from pre-transplant MLRs were identified as well. Of the eight recipients, a few were HCV-positive, while the remaining recipients had been transplanted for non-autoimmune, non-viral indications. Until randomization at 12-24 months post-transplant, subjects were given standard immunosuppression, with no induction therapy. Tolerance was defined as complete withdrawal of immunosuppression for at least one year without a rise in liver enzymes beyond twice the upper limit of normal. Blood samples were collected pre-transplant, then pre-randomization ahead of withdrawal, and finally post-randomization once withdrawal had either been completed or failed. The study cohort included 8 liver transplant recipients, of whom 3 were classified as tolerant and 5 as non-tolerant. Paper-wide results and their limitations: Low numbers of available donor cells limited the measurable donor-reactive repertoire in two subjects. Once repertoire turnover was taken into account, donor-reactive detection showed a significant reduction for CD4 in 7 of 8 subjects and for CD8 in 8 of 8. Without allograft tissue specimens, donor-reactive T cells may have migrated into the graft rather than being deleted. Conclusions were preliminary, limited by small, heterogeneous patient numbers and non-standardized post-transplant time points. In most of the 8 subjects, circulating donor-reactive CD4 TCRbeta sequences decreased significantly after transplant, regardless of tolerance or HCV status. The decline in donor-reactive sequences exceeded the decline in third party-reactive sequences, suggesting partial antigen-specific deletion that was unrelated to withdrawal success.

Spanning cysteine to phenylalanine, the CDR3 consists of 12 amino acids. The only DNA kept is the CDR3, 36 bases in frame from the first base. CDR1 and CDR2, per the germline V gene (reference sequence), are LNHDA and SQIVND. The trim is 4 bases for V and 5 bases for J, with a gap of 8 bases between the germline ends. Unstimulated PBMCs, after thawing, were stained for CD3, CD4 and CD8 and then FACS-sorted into CD3+CD4+ and CD3+CD8+ populations. Each of the 8 studied subjects was randomized to immunosuppression withdrawal. The Qiagen DNeasy Blood and Tissue Kit was used to isolate genomic DNA. Here the sequenced sample was CD4+ T cells from blood, taken about 25 months after liver transplant. The receptor was isolated from a human patient who received a liver transplant. After a transplant, some of the T cells may come from the graft donor. The sequence joins TRBV19 to TRBJ2-5; the D gene remains uncertain. CDR3 sequence: CASSTEWETQYF. The nucleotide sequence is TGTGCCAGTAGTACCGAATGGGAGACCCAGTACTTC.